Listed below are T cell receptor beta chains from one sample, sequenced in a study of blood T cell repertoires in COVID-19. Produced via immunoSEQ multiplex PCR; TCRdb's table is partial and in-frame only. The data hold almost 35,000 clones, with 60% to 80% observed a single time. The specimen sequenced was peripheral blood. The receptor set was obtained from a man older than 75 with acute or convalescent COVID-19. CDR3s include the opening cysteine and the closing phenylalanine or tryptophan. The order of the fields is J gene, V gene, D gene, CDR3 protein. The D gene is left open where the match is weak.

>TRBJ2-3|TRBV6-5|TRBD2
CGCGRGTDTQYF
>TRBJ2-1|TRBV7-3|NA
CASSLRGSSYNEQFF
>TRBJ1-1|TRBV18|NA
CASSPLGTEAFF
>TRBJ2-5|TRBV19|NA
CASGQQGPNGETQYF
>TRBJ1-6|TRBV4-3|NA
CASSQDHGGGNSPLHF
>TRBJ1-5|TRBV15|NA
CATSRGGGSQPQHF
>TRBJ1-3|TRBV18|TRBD1
CASSRQGTDSGNTIYF
>TRBJ1-2|TRBV5-1|NA
CASSPRRGDYGYTF
>TRBJ2-7|TRBV28|TRBD1
CASRRGMGTGPYEQYF
>TRBJ2-7|TRBV7-2|TRBD2
CASSPRAGAPYEQYF
>TRBJ1-6|TRBV5-1|NA
CASSLVVSSYNSPLHF
>TRBJ2-2|TRBV18|NA
CASSPTRDTGELFF
>TRBJ2-2|TRBV4-2|NA
CASSQDRDFVGELFF
>TRBJ1-6|TRBV7-3|NA
CASSLASFGGAAMNNNSPLHF
>TRBJ2-2|TRBV18|NA
CASSLYGYLPSNTGELFF
>TRBJ2-7|TRBV4-3|TRBD1
CASSQEADRAYEQYF
>TRBJ1-1|TRBV4-1|TRBD1
CASSREAGTGLEAFF
>TRBJ2-7|TRBV5-5|NA
CASSESQGSSYEQYF
>TRBJ1-2|TRBV6-2/TRBV6-3|NA
CASSPGVYYGYTF
>TRBJ2-2|TRBV10-3|TRBD2
CATTGLAETGELFF
>TRBJ2-1|TRBV27|TRBD1
CASSRSGTGQNNEQFF
>TRBJ1-5|TRBV3-1/TRBV3-2|NA
CASSQDRYQPQHF
>TRBJ2-7|TRBV30|NA
CAWKSRPGAYEQYF
>TRBJ1-4|TRBV5-5|TRBD1
CASSPPDRNEKLFF